The rows below give T cell receptor beta chains drawn from one sample of a study of chemoradiotherapy in HPV16-positive cancers. Sequencing was performed with immunoSEQ multiplex PCR; in TCRdb, only in-frame clones are kept and a portion is missing. The sample yields approximately 30,000 clones, 86% seen once. This specimen consisted of blood, obtained from a patient who underwent chemoradiotherapy. Receptor source: a human donor with HPV-associated anogenital cancer. CDR3s include the opening cysteine and the closing phenylalanine or tryptophan. A D gene is named only where the DNA matches it firmly. Not all rows give a size; the values are once, few, many and, for expanded clones, a class.

- TRBJ1-3 TRBV9 - TGTGCCAGCAGCGGAAACCGACCGAACTCTGGAAACACCATATATTTT CASSGNRPNSGNTIYF
- TRBJ1-1 TRBV15 - TGTGCCACCAGCATACTGCACACTGAAGCTTTCTTT CATSILHTEAFF
- TRBJ2-7 TRBV18 TRBD2 TGTGCCAGCTCACCTCCCCTAGCGGGGGGCGAGCAGTACTTC CASSPPLAGGEQYF
once TRBJ2-7 TRBV5-1 - TGCGCCAGCAGTTCGGACCCACAGGGTTACGAGCAGTACTTC CASSSDPQGYEQYF
- TRBJ1-5 TRBV19 - TGTGCCAGTAGTACCGCGGGGGGCCAGGGGCAGCCCCAGCATTTT CASSTAGGQGQPQHF
- TRBJ1-1 TRBV5-1 TRBD1 TGCGCCAGCGGTCCCGGGACAGGGGTGACTGAAGCTTTCTTT CASGPGTGVTEAFF
- TRBJ1-1 TRBV4-1 - TGCGCCAGCAGCCAAGGCACAGGGTCGGACACTGAAGCTTTCTTT CASSQGTGSDTEAFF
once TRBJ2-2 TRBV7-2 - TGTGCCAGCAGCCGAAACACCGGGGAGCTGTTTTTT CASSRNTGELFF
- TRBJ1-4 TRBV5-1 TRBD1 TGCGCCAGCAGCTTGCGGACAGGGGGAAGGGAAAAACTGTTTTTT CASSLRTGGREKLFF
- TRBJ1-6 TRBV2 TRBD1 TGTGCCAGCGTCCGGGACAGGGGATCGGTTGAGGCCCTCCACTTT CASVRDRGSVEALHF
- TRBJ2-3 TRBV11-2 TRBD1 TGTGCCAGCAGCCTAACAGGGGGAGTTGCAGATACGCAGTATTTT CASSLTGGVADTQYF
- TRBJ2-7 TRBV5-1 - TGCGCCAGCAGCCCGCGGGTTCCCACCTACGAGCAGTACTTC CASSPRVPTYEQYF
- TRBJ2-7 TRBV11-2 TRBD1 TGTGCCAGCAGCCGCCTACAGGGGGCAATCGACGAGCAGTACTTC CASSRLQGAIDEQYF
- TRBJ2-7 TRBV19 - TGTGCCAGTAGTGATCAAGGCTTGGGCCTTTACGAGCAGTACTTC CASSDQGLGLYEQYF
- TRBJ2-7 TRBV6-1 TRBD1 TGTGCCAGCAGTCTAGGACAGGGGAAAGAGCAGTACTTC CASSLGQGKEQYF
- TRBJ2-2 TRBV18 - TGTGCCAGCTCACCACAGGGGTCTGACACCGGGGAGCTGTTTTTT CASSPQGSDTGELFF
- TRBJ1-1 TRBV28 TRBD1 TGTGCCAGCACCCGACAGGGATGGTTGGGGAACACTGAAGCTTTCTTT CASTRQGWLGNTEAFF
- TRBJ1-1 TRBV5-1 TRBD1 TGCGCCAGCAGCCTTACAGGGGGCAGAGCTGAAGCTTTCTTT CASSLTGGRAEAFF
- TRBJ2-6 TRBV5-1 - TGCGCCAGCAGCTCCTCGACAGGTTGGGGCTCTGGGGCCAACGTCCTGACTTTC CASSSSTGWGSGANVLTF
- TRBJ1-1 TRBV2 - TGTGCCAGCAAGGGCGATTCGGGGAATGGTCGGGAAGCTTTCTTT CASKGDSGNGREAFF
- TRBJ1-5 TRBV6-6 - TGTGCCAGCAGTTACTCTTGGGGGGACAATCAGCCCCAGCATTTT CASSYSWGDNQPQHF
- TRBJ2-1 TRBV10-2 TRBD2 TGCGCCAGCAGTGAGTCCCCACTAGCGGGGCCTATCAATGAGCAGTTCTTC CASSESPLAGPINEQFF
- TRBJ1-1 TRBV18 - TGTGCCAGCTCACAAAACAGGGATGTTGCTTTCTTT CASSQNRDVAFF
- TRBJ1-1 TRBV12-5 - TGTGCTAGTGGTCCCTACACCGACACTGAAGCTTTCTTT CASGPYTDTEAFF
- TRBJ2-5 TRBV2 TRBD2 TGTGCCAGCAACCTACTAGCGGGGGAGGGAACCCAGTACTTC CASNLLAGEGTQYF
once TRBJ2-7 TRBV7-9 TRBD1 TGTGCCAGCGACCCTGGACAGGGCGAGAGTGGGCAGTACTTC CASDPGQGESGQYF
- TRBJ1-1 TRBV18 - TGTGCCAGCTCACCACCCAGCGGGGGATCCTCGGGCGACACTGAAGCTTTCTTT CASSPPSGGSSGDTEAFF
- TRBJ1-1 TRBV6-5 TRBD1 TGTGCCAGCAGAACCCGGACAGGGGGCACTGAAGCTTTCTTT CASRTRTGGTEAFF
- TRBJ2-5 TRBV11-1 TRBD1 TGTGCCAGCAGCTTAGGGACAGGGGGAGCAGAGGAGACCCAGTACTTC CASSLGTGGAEETQYF
- TRBJ2-5 TRBV4-1 - TGCGCCAGCAGCCAAGGTCCCCAGGGGACCCAAGAGACCCAGTACTTC CASSQGPQGTQETQYF
- TRBJ1-5 TRBV7-9 - TGTGCCAGCAGCTCAAGCCGGGGGCCGGGGCAGCCCCAGCATTTT CASSSSRGPGQPQHF
- TRBJ2-3 TRBV14 TRBD2 TGTGCCAGCAGGCCGGGGGGTGCAGATACGCAGTATTTT CASRPGGADTQYF
- TRBJ1-5 TRBV4-2 - TGTGCCAGCAGCCCGAGAAGCAATCAGCCCCAGCATTTT CASSPRSNQPQHF
- TRBJ1-1 TRBV18 - TGTGCCAGCTCCAAAGGGGGGACTGAAGCTTTCTTT CASSKGGTEAFF
- TRBJ1-4 TRBV29-1 - TGCAGCGTTGAAGTAGAGGGTGAAAAACTGTTTTTT CSVEVEGEKLFF
- TRBJ1-5 TRBV11-2 - TGTGCCAGCAGCTCGCTAAAGGGGAATCAGCCCCAGCATTTT CASSSLKGNQPQHF
few TRBJ1-2 TRBV4-1 - TGCGCCAGCAGCCAAGATGAGAGAAACTATGGCTACACCTTC CASSQDERNYGYTF
once TRBJ1-2 TRBV28 TRBD1 TGTGCCAGCATCCTCTTAAGTGGACAGGGAGGCAACTATGGCTACACCTTC CASILLSGQGGNYGYTF
- TRBJ2-7 TRBV2 - TGTGCCAGCAGTGAGGGCGAGCAGTACTTC CASSEGEQYF
- TRBJ2-1 TRBV5-1 TRBD2 TGCGCCAGCAGCTTGAGAATAGCGGGGTCTTGGGACAATGAGCAGTTCTTC CASSLRIAGSWDNEQFF
- TRBJ1-6 TRBV6-1 TRBD1 TGTGCCAGCAGTGAACCGACAGGGCGGAATTCACCCCTCCACTTT CASSEPTGRNSPLHF
- TRBJ1-2 TRBV28 TRBD1 TGTGCCAGCAGTTTACCCCAGGGGGCTTACTATGGCTACACCTTC CASSLPQGAYYGYTF
- TRBJ1-2 TRBV4-3 - TGCGCCAGCAGCCAAGAATCAGGGATAGGCTATGGCTACACCTTC CASSQESGIGYGYTF
- TRBJ1-1 TRBV14 - TGTGCCAGCAGCGAAATGGACGGGAACACTGAAGCTTTCTTT CASSEMDGNTEAFF
- TRBJ2-3 TRBV9 - TGTGCCAGCAGCGTAGGAGCGGGCATCCTTTATGGCGATACGCAGTATTTT CASSVGAGILYGDTQYF